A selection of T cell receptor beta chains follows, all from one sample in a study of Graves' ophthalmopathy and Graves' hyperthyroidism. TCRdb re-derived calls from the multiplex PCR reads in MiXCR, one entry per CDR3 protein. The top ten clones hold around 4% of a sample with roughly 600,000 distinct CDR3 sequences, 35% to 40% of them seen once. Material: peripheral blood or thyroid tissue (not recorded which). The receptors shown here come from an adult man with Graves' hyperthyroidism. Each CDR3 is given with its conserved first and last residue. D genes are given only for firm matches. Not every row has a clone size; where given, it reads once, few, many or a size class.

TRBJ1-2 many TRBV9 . CASSVGGLTNYGYTF TGTGCCAGCAGCGTAGGCGGCTTAACTAACTATGGCTACACCTTC
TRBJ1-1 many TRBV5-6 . CASSLPPTRNTEAFF TGTGCCAGCAGCTTACCCCCTACACGGAACACTGAAGCTTTCTTT
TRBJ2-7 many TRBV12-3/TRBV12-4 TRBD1 CASSPGTGNLLGPYEQYF TGTGCCAGCAGTCCCGGGACAGGGAATTTATTGGGGCCCTACGAGCAGTACTTC
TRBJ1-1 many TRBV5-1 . CASSLYGEGNTEAFF TGCGCCAGCAGCTTATATGGGGAGGGGAACACTGAAGCTTTCTTT
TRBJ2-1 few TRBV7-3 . CASSSRPGAYNEQFF TGTGCCAGCAGCTCCCGGCCCGGGGCCTACAATGAGCAGTTCTTC
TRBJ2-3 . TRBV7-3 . CASSFEGNTQYF TGTGCCAGCAGCTTCGAGGGAAATACGCAGTATTTT
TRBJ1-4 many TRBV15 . CATSRELRVLNEKLFF TGTGCCACCAGCAGAGAATTGCGGGTCCTTAATGAAAAACTGTTTTTT
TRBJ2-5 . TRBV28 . CASSSPGTNQETQYF TGTGCCAGCAGTTCCCCCGGGACGAACCAAGAGACCCAGTACTTC
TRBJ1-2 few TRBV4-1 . CASSLNLVGYYGYTF TGCGCCAGCAGCCTAAACTTGGTGGGTTACTATGGCTACACCTTC
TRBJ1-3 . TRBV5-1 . CASSAIPAGESGNTIYF TGCGCCAGCAGCGCAATACCGGCAGGGGAATCTGGAAACACCATATATTTC
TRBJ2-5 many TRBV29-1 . CSVEGVGQEGRETQYF TGCAGCGTTGAAGGGGTTGGACAGGAGGGACGAGAGACCCAGTACTTC
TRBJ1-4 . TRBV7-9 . CASSHRVDEKLFF TGTGCCAGCAGCCACAGGGTCGATGAAAAACTGTTTTTT
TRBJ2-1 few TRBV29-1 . CSVGTAAGQFF TGCAGCGTCGGGACCGCGGCTGGGCAGTTCTTC
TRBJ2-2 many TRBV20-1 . CSARGDGNTGELFF TGCAGTGCTAGGGGGGACGGAAACACCGGGGAGCTGTTTTTT
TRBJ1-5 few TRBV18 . CASSPAGSGQPQHF TGTGCCAGCTCACCAGCAGGGTCTGGGCAGCCCCAGCATTTT
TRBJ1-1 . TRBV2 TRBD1 CASSLGLGQAGLAFF TGTGCCAGCAGCTTAGGCCTAGGACAGGCTGGATTGGCTTTCTTT
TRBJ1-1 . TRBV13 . CASSPLNRMNTEAFF TGTGCCAGCTCACCACTTAACAGGATGAACACTGAAGCTTTCTTT
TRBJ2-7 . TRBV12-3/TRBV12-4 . CASSRDHAGTQYF TGTGCCAGCAGCCGAGATCATGCGGGGACGCAGTACTTC
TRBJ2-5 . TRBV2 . CASSEVVRETQYF TGTGCCAGCAGTGAAGTGGTTCGTGAGACCCAGTACTTC
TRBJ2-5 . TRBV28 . CASSSPGRQQETQYF TGTGCCAGCAGTAGCCCTGGGAGGCAGCAAGAGACCCAGTACTTC
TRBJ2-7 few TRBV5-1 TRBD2 CASSVEPGLAGVTSYEQYF TGCGCCAGCAGCGTAGAGCCGGGACTAGCGGGGGTCACCTCCTACGAGCAGTACTTC
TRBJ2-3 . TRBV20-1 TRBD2 CSARDLSGLAGGSTDTQYF TGCAGTGCTAGAGATCTCTCGGGACTAGCGGGGGGGAGCACAGATACGCAGTATTTT
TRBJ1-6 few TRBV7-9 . CASSLGTASYNSPLHF TGTGCCAGCAGCTTAGGAACAGCCTCCTATAATTCACCCCTCCACTTT
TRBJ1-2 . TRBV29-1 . CSVVQADGYGYTF TGCAGCGTTGTGCAGGCGGATGGCTATGGCTACACCTTC
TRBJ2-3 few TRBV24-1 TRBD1 CATSDPRGQGSDTQYF TGTGCCACCAGTGATCCTCGGGGACAGGGTTCGGATACGCAGTATTTT
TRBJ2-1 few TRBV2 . CASSFSVGQNEQFF TGTGCCAGCAGCTTTAGCGTAGGGCAAAATGAGCAGTTCTTC
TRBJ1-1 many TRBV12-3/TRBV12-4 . CASSRPPALEAFF TGTGCCAGCAGCCGACCCCCCGCTCTTGAAGCTTTCTTT
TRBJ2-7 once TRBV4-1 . CASSPAPGSYGQYF TGCGCCAGCAGCCCGGCTCCCGGGAGTTACGGGCAGTACTTC
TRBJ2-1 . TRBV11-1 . CASSSTNEQFF TGTGCCAGCAGTTCCACTAATGAGCAGTTCTTC
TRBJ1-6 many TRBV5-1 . CASSLEDSSNSPLHF TGCGCCAGCAGCTTGGAAGACAGCAGTAATTCACCCCTCCACTTT
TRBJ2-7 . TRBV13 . CASSTGPSGYEQYF TGTGCCAGCAGCACGGGACCATCTGGCTACGAGCAGTACTTC
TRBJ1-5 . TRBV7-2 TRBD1 CASSATGGPQHF TGTGCCAGCAGCGCCACAGGGGGGCCCCAGCATTTT
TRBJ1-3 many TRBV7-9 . CASSLASGNTIYF TGTGCCAGCAGCTTGGCCTCGGGAAACACCATATATTTT
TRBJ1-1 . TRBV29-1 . CSETTRIEAFF TGCAGCGAAACGACACGGATCGAAGCTTTCTTT
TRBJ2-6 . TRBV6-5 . CASRGQGANVLTF TGTGCCAGCAGAGGGCAGGGGGCCAACGTCCTGACTTTC
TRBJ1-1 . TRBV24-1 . CATRGALGTEAFF TGTGCCACCAGGGGGGCATTGGGTACTGAAGCTTTCTTT
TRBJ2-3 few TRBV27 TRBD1 CASSSRTPDRLDTQYF TGTGCCAGCAGTTCGAGAACCCCGGACAGGTTAGATACGCAGTATTTT
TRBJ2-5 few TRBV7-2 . CASSLGSDSQETQYF TGTGCCAGCAGCTTAGGGTCGGACAGTCAAGAGACCCAGTACTTC
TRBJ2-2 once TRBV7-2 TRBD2 CASSQRPGGTGELFF TGTGCCAGCAGCCAACGACCGGGAGGGACCGGGGAGCTGTTTTTT
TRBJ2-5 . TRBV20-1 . CSAGDGSNQPQYF TGCAGTGCTGGTGACGGAAGCAATCAGCCCCAGTACTTC
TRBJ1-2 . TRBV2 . CASSAPPDPRYGYTF TGTGCCAGCAGTGCACCACCTGACCCCCGCTATGGCTACACCTTC
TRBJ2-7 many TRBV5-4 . CASSLASLASYEQYF TGTGCCAGCAGCCTAGCCAGTCTCGCCTCCTACGAGCAGTACTTC
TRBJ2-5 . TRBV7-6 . CASSSQYF TGTGCCAGCAGTAGCCAGTACTTC
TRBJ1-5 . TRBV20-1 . CSAREMDGYSNQPQHF TGCAGTGCTAGAGAGATGGATGGCTATAGCAATCAGCCCCAGCATTTT
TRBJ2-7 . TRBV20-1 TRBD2 CSAREERLAGSPEQYF TGCAGTGCTAGAGAAGAGCGCCTAGCGGGAAGCCCCGAGCAGTACTTC
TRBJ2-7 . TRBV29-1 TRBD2 CSVRKREDSYGQYF TGCAGCGTTCGTAAGCGGGAGGACTCCTACGGGCAGTACTTC
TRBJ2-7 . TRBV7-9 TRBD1 CASSAMTGAATYEQYF TGTGCCAGCAGCGCGATGACAGGGGCTGCTACCTACGAGCAGTACTTC
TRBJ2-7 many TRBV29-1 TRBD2 CSVEASGMFDEQYF TGCAGCGTTGAGGCTAGCGGGATGTTCGACGAGCAGTACTTC
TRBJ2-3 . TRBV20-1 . CSARFGSRTDTQYF TGCAGTGCTAGGTTCGGGAGTAGGACAGATACGCAGTATTTT